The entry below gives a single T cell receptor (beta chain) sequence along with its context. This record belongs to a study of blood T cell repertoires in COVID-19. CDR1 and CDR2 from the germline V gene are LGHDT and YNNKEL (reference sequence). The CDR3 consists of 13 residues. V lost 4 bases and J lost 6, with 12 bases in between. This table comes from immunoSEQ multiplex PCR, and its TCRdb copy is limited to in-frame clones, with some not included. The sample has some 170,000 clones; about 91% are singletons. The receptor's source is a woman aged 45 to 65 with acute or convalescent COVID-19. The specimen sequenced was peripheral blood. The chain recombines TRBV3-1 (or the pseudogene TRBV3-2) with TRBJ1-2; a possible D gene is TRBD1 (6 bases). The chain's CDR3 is CASSPREGDGYTF. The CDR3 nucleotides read TGTGCCAGCAGCCCCAGGGAGGGGGATGGCTACACCTTC.